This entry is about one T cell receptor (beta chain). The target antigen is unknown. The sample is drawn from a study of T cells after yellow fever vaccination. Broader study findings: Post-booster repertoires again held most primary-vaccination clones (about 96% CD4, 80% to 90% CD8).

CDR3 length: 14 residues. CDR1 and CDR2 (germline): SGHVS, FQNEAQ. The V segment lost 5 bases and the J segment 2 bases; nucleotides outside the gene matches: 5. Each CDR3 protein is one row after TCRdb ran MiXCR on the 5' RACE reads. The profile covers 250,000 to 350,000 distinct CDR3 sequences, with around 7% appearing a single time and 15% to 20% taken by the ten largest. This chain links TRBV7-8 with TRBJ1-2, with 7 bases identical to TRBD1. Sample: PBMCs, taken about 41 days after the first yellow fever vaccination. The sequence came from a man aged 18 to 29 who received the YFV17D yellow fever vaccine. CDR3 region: CASSKTGTNYGYTF. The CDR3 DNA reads TGTGCCAGCAGCAAGACAGGGACAAACTATGGCTACACCTTC.